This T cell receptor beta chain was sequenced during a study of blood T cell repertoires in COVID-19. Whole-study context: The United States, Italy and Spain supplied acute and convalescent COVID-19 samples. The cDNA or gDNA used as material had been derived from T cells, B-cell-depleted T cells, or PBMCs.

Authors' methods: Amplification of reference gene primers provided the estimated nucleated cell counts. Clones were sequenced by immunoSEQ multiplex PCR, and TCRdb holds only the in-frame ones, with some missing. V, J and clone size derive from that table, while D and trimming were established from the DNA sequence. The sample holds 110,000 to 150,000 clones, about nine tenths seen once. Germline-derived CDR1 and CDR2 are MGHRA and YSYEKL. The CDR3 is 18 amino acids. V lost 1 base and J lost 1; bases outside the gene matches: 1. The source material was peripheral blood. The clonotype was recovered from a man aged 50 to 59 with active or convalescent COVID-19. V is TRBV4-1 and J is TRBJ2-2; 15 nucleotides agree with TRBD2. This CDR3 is CASSQGGLAGGNTGELFF. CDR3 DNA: TGCGCCAGCAGCCAAGGGGGACTAGCGGGAGGGAACACCGGGGAGCTGTTTTTT.